This TCR beta chain originates from a study of T-cell memory formation after mild COVID-19. This clonotype showed up many times. TCRdb re-called the 5' RACE reads through MiXCR, storing one row per CDR3 protein. This table holds more than 120,000 distinct CDR3 sequences, 5.5% to 7% found once. The CDR3 spans 14 residues. Germline V gene sequence: CDR1 SGHTA, CDR2 FQGNSA. V shed 4 bases and J shed 3 bases, with 10 bases lying between them. This chain links TRBV7-2 with TRBJ1-5, with a possible D match to TRBD1 (5 bases). The clonotype comes from an adult woman who had mild COVID-19 (a few samples of this study predate the infection). Cell type and time point are not known. What was sequenced was PBMCs or a T cell subset sorted from them (not recorded which). CDR3 sequence reads: CASSSGRHNQPQHF. CDR3 DNA: TGTGCCAGCAGCTCGGGACGGCACAATCAGCCCCAGCATTTT.